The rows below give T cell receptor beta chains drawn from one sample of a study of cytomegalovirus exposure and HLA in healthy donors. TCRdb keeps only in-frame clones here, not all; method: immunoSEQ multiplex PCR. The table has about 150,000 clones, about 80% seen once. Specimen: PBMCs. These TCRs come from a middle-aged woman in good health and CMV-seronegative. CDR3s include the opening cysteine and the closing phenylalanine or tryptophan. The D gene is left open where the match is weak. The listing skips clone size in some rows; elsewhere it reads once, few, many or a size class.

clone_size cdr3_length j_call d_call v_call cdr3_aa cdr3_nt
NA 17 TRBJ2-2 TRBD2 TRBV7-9 CASSYNRERGDTGELFF TGTGCCAGCAGCTACAATCGCGAGCGGGGAGACACCGGGGAGCTGTTTTTT
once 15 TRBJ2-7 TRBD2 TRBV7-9 CASSLTGTRTYEQYF TGTGCCAGCAGTTTGACCGGGACTAGGACCTACGAGCAGTACTTC
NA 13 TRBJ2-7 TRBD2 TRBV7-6 CASSLAREGKQYF TGTGCCAGCAGCTTAGCTCGGGAGGGAAAGCAGTACTTC
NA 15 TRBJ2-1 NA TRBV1 CTSGPGWGRHNEQFF TGCACCAGCGGTCCGGGCTGGGGGCGGCACAATGAGCAGTTCTTC
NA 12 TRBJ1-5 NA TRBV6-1 CASSAGDQPQHF TGTGCCAGCAGTGCGGGGGATCAGCCCCAGCATTTT
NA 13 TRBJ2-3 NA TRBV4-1 CASSQVRADTQYF TGCGCCAGCAGCCAAGTGCGGGCAGATACGCAGTATTTT
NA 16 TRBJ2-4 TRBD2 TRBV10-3 CAISDSVGGVKNIQYF TGTGCCATCAGTGATTCCGTCGGGGGGGTCAAAAACATTCAGTACTTC
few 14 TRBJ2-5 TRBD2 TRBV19 CASSESGRGETQYF TGTGCCAGTAGTGAGAGCGGGAGGGGAGAGACCCAGTACTTC
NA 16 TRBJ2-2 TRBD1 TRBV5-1 CASSAVGQGYTGELFF TGCGCCAGCAGCGCGGTGGGACAGGGATACACCGGGGAGCTGTTTTTT
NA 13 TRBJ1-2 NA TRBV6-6 CASEERSYYGYTF TGTGCCAGCGAAGAACGCAGTTACTATGGCTACACCTTC
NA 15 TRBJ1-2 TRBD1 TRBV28 CASRPTGQGAYGYTF TGTGCCAGCAGACCGACCGGACAGGGGGCCTATGGCTACACCTTC
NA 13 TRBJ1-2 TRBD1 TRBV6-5 CASKHTGVYGYTF TGTGCCAGCAAACACACAGGGGTCTATGGCTACACCTTC
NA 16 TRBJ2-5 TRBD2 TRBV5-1 CASSSGTSGIQETQYF TGCGCCAGCAGCTCCGGGACTAGCGGGATCCAAGAGACCCAGTACTTC
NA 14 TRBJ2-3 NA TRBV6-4 CASSPDRSTDTQYF TGTGCCAGCAGCCCCGACAGGAGCACAGATACGCAGTATTTT
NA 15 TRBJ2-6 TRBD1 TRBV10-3 CAISAGGSGANVLTF TGTGCCATCAGCGCAGGGGGCTCCGGGGCCAACGTCCTGACTTTC
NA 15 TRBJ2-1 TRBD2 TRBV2 CASSGLELAGAEQFF TGTGCCAGCAGTGGACTTGAACTAGCGGGGGCTGAGCAGTTCTTC
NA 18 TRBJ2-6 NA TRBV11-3 CASSSTQRRGSGANVLTF TGTGCCAGCAGCTCGACTCAACGACGGGGCTCTGGGGCCAACGTCCTGACTTTC
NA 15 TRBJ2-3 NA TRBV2 CASSEDSSSTDTQYF TGTGCCAGCAGTGAAGACAGCTCTAGCACAGATACGCAGTATTTT
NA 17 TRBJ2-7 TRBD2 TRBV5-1 CASRTTSGGATSYEQYF TGCGCCAGCAGAACGACTAGCGGGGGGGCTACCTCCTACGAGCAGTACTTC
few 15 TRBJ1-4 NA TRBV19 CASNRRGGTNEKLFF TGTGCCAGTAACCGAAGAGGGGGAACTAATGAAAAACTGTTTTTT
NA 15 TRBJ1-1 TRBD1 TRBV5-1 CASSSTGEMNTEAFF TGCGCCAGCAGCTCGACAGGGGAGATGAACACTGAAGCTTTCTTT
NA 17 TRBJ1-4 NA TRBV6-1 CASSVGFTEATNEKLFF TGTGCCAGCAGTGTAGGCTTTACGGAGGCAACTAATGAAAAACTGTTTTTT
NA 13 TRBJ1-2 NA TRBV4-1 CASSRETTYGYTF TGCGCCAGCAGCCGAGAAACTACCTATGGCTACACCTTC
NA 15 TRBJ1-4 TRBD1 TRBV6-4 CARQGFDPTNEKLFF TGTGCCAGACAGGGGTTCGACCCAACTAATGAAAAACTGTTTTTT
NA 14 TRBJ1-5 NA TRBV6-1 CAILQVEGNQPQHF TGTGCCATATTACAGGTGGAAGGCAATCAGCCCCAGCATTTT
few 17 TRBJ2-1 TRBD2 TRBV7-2 CASSLVIISGSYNEQFF TGTGCCAGCAGCTTAGTGATAATTAGCGGGTCCTACAATGAGCAGTTCTTC
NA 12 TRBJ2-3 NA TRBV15 CATSPTTDTQYF TGTGCCACCAGCCCGACTACAGATACGCAGTATTTT
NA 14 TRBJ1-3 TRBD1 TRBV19 CASRPGQDGNTIYF TGTGCCAGTAGACCCGGACAGGATGGAAACACCATATATTTT
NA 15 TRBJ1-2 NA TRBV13 CASSGRDIVFHGYTF TGTGCCAGCAGCGGCCGGGACATTGTATTCCATGGCTACACCTTC
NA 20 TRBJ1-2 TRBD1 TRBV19 CASSSWGTGTGINHNYGYTF TGTGCCAGTAGTTCGTGGGGGACCGGGACAGGGATTAACCATAACTATGGCTACACCTTC
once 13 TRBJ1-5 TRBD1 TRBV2 CASRTGDRQPQHF TGTGCCAGCCGGACAGGGGACCGTCAGCCCCAGCATTTT
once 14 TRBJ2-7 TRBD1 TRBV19 CASSLRDRAHEQYF TGTGCCAGTAGCCTCCGGGACAGGGCCCACGAGCAGTACTTC
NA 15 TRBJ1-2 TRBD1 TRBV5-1 CASSSGQGIPMDYTF TGCGCCAGCAGCTCGGGACAGGGGATACCTATGGACTACACCTTC
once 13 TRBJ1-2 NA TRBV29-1 CSVDRGREGGYTF TGCAGCGTTGATAGGGGCAGGGAGGGTGGCTACACCTTC
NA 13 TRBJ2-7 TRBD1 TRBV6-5 CASYRDSPYEQYF TGTGCCAGTTACCGGGACAGCCCCTACGAGCAGTACTTC
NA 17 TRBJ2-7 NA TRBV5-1 CASSLEGTQWSRDEQYF TGCGCCAGCAGCTTGGAAGGCACGCAGTGGTCTCGGGACGAGCAGTACTTC
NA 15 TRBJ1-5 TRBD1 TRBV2 CASRKQGASNQPQHF TGTGCCAGCAGAAAACAGGGGGCAAGCAATCAGCCCCAGCATTTT
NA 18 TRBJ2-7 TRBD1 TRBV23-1 CASSQDAPDRGSSYEQYF TGCGCCAGCAGTCAGGACGCCCCGGACAGGGGGTCCTCCTACGAGCAGTACTTC
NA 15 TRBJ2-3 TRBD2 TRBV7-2 CASSSSGGNTDTQYF TGTGCCAGCAGCTCTAGCGGGGGGAACACAGATACGCAGTATTTT
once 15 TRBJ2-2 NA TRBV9 CASSVVGRGAGELFF TGTGCCAGCAGCGTAGTGGGCAGGGGGGCCGGGGAGCTGTTTTTT
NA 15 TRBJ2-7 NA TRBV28 CASSFKQGGIYEQYF TGTGCCAGCAGTTTTAAACAGGGTGGGATCTACGAGCAGTACTTC
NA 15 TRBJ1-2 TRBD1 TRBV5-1 CASRPRQGAIYGYTF TGCGCCAGCAGGCCCCGACAGGGGGCTATCTATGGCTACACCTTC
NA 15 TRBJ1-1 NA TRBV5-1 CASRLDGVGNTEAFF TGCGCCAGCAGGTTGGACGGGGTGGGGAACACTGAAGCTTTCTTT
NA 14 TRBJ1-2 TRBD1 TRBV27 CASSFAGGNYGYTF TGTGCCAGCAGTTTCGCAGGGGGAAACTATGGCTACACCTTC
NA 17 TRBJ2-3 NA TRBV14 CASSQDGRGSSTDTQYF TGTGCCAGCAGCCAAGACGGGCGGGGATCTAGCACAGATACGCAGTATTTT
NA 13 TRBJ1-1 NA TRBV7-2 CASSNTRGTEAFF TGTGCCAGCAGTAATACCCGGGGCACTGAAGCTTTCTTT